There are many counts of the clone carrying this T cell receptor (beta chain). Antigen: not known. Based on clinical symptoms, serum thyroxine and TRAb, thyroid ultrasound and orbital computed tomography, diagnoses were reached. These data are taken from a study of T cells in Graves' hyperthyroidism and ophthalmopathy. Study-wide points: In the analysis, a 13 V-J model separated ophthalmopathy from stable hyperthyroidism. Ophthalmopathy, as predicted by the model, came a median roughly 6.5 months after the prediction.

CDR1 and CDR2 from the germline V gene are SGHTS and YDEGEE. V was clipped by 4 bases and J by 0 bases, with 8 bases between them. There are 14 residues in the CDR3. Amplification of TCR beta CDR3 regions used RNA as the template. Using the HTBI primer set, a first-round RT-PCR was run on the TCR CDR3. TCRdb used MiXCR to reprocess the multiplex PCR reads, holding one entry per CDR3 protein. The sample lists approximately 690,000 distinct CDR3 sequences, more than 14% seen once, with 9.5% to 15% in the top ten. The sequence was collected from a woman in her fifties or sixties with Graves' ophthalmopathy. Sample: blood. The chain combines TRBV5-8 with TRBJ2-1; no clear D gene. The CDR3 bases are TGTGCCAGCAGCGCAAGTTCCTCCTACAATGAGCAGTTCTTC. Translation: CASSASSSYNEQFF.